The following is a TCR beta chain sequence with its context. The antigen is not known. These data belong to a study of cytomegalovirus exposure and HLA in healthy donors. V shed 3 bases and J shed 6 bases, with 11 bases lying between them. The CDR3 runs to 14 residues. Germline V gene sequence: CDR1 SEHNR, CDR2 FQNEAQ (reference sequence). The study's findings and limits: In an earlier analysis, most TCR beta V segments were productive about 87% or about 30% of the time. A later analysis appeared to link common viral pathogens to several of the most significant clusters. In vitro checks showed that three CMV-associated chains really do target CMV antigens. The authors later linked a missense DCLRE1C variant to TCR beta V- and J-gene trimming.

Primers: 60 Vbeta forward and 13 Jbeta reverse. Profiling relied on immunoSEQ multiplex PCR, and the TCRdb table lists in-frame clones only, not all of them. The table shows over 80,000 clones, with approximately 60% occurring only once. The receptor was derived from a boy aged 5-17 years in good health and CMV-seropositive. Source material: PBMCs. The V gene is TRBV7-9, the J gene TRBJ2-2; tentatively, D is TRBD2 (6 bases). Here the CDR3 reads CASSFSGVAGELFF. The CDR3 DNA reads TGTGCCAGCAGCTTTTCGGGGGTAGCCGGGGAGCTGTTTTTT.